Listed here are 31 T cell receptor beta chains from one sample, sequenced in a study of sequential checkpoint blockade in melanoma. Indicated treatment: randomized to nivolumab then ipilimumab (arm A) or the reverse (arm B). The protocol was immunoSEQ multiplex PCR, while the TCRdb copy is restricted to in-frame clones and leaves out a portion. This sample has several thousand clones, with approximately 25% found just once. Material: tumor tissue (inferred from file names), obtained from a patient given nivolumab and ipilimumab in sequence. The source is a human donor with melanoma.

This clone is labeled medium-sized. The chain links TRBV6-8 to TRBJ1-2, with a tentative D call TRBD1 (6 bases). The CDR3 has 13 amino acids. V lost 6 bases and J 2 bases, leaving 10 bases between the germline ends. Germline CDR1 MNHGY, CDR2 SAAAGT. The CDR3, as DNA: TGTGCCAGCAGGACGGGGGCGAACTATGGCTACACCTTC. This translates into CASRTGANYGYTF.

This clone is categorized as medium-sized (0.01 to 0.1%). The chain uses TRBV30 and TRBJ2-7, with TRBD1 matching 8 bases. The CDR3 consists of 14 residues. Germline V gives CDR1 GTSNPN, CDR2 SVGIG (reference sequence). The trim removed 2 bases at V and 4 bases at J, leaving 7 bases unmatched. The CDR3 protein is CAWSSRGLGYEQYF. The CDR3 bases are TGTGCCTGGAGTAGCAGGGGGCTGGGGTACGAGCAGTACTTC.

This clone was detected a few times. The chain links TRBV9 to TRBJ2-7; no clear D gene. Germline CDR1 reads SGDLS; CDR2 reads YYNGEE. The length of the CDR3 is 13 residues. Trimming pared 4 bases from V and 5 bases from J, leaving 13 bases between. This chain's CDR3 is CASSLQTGDEQYF. The CDR3 DNA sequence: TGTGCCAGCAGCCTTCAGACCGGAGACGAGCAGTACTTC.

This clone was recorded a few times. The chain is built from TRBV9 and TRBJ2-1, with 7 positions matching TRBD1. CDR1 is SGDLS, CDR2 YYNGEE, per germline. The CDR3 runs to 17 residues. The trim removed 2 bases at V and 4 bases at J, leaving 12 bases unmatched. CDR3 in DNA: TGTGCCAGCAGCGTTACCCTCGACAGGGCCCCTTACAATGAGCAGTTCTTC. Encoded protein: CASSVTLDRAPYNEQFF.

This clone is classed as medium-sized. V and J are TRBV11-3 and TRBJ2-1, with 10 bases lining up with TRBD2. J was trimmed by 8 bases and V by 5 bases; bases with no gene match: 9. CDR1 and CDR2 (germline): SGHNT, YENEEA. The CDR3 loop spans 15 amino acids. The CDR3 loop reads CASSPTSGIYHEQFF. As DNA, the CDR3 is TGTGCCAGCAGCCCAACTAGCGGGATTTACCATGAGCAGTTCTTC.

In this sample, this clone is large. This chain connects TRBV14 to TRBJ2-1; D might be TRBD2 (5 bases). The CDR3 is 15 residues long. CDR1 SGHDN and CDR2 FVKESK come from the germline V gene. Trimming took 4 bases from V and 3 from J, leaving 13 bases between them. The CDR3, as DNA: TGTGCCAGCAGCCCTCCCGGGGAGCTCTACAATGAGCAGTTCTTC. Translation: CASSPPGELYNEQFF.

The sample holds many counts of this clone. The V and J genes are TRBV7-2 and TRBJ1-1; TRBD1 matches at 10 bases. Trimming at V came to 8 bases and at J to 7 bases, leaving 7 bases not matched to a gene. The length of the CDR3 is 13 residues. Germline CDR1 SGHTA, CDR2 FQGNSA. CDR3 sequence (DNA): TGTGCCAGCCACAGGACAGGGGGAAATGAAGCTTTCTTT. Translated: CASHRTGGNEAFF. The entire variable domain, with the rest obtained from reference TRBV7-2 and TRBJ1-1, is as follows: GAGVSQSPSNKVTEKGKDVELRCDPISGHTALYWYRQSLGQGLEFLIYFQGNSAPDKSGLPSDRFSAERTGGSVSTLTIQRTQQEDSAVYLCASHRTGGNEAFFGQGTRLTVV.

This clone was seen only a few times. V is TRBV30 and J is TRBJ2-7, with a weak D call TRBD1 (5 bases). The CDR3 covers 17 residues. Per the germline V gene, CDR1 is GTSNPN and CDR2 is SVGIG (reference sequence). Trimming cost V 2 bases and J 4 bases, with 24 bases left between them. CDR3 bases: TGTGCCTGGAGTTCTCTCTACCACAGGCAGGGTGGGTACGAGCAGTACTTC. This gives the protein CAWSSLYHRQGGYEQYF.

This chain uses TRBV5-1 with TRBJ1-1, with a weak D call TRBD1 (5 bases). The V and J ends lost 1 base and 3 bases respectively, with 13 bases between them. The length of the CDR3 is 15 residues. The germline V gene has CDR1 SGHRS and CDR2 YFSETQ. Written as DNA, the CDR3 is TGCGCCAGCAGCTTGCAAGGGGTGAGGGACACTGAAGCTTTCTTT. Its protein product is CASSLQGVRDTEAFF. Supplemented by reference TRBV5-1 and TRBJ1-1, the full variable domain reads KAGVTQTPRYLIKTRGQQVTLSCSPISGHRSVSWYQQTPGQGLQFLFEYFSETQRNKGNFPGRFSGRQFSNSRSEMNVSTLELGDSALYLCASSLQGVRDTEAFFGQGTRLTVV.

The rearrangement links TRBV4-1 to TRBJ1-4; 12 bases are a match to TRBD1. CDR1 is MGHRA, CDR2 YSYEKL, per germline. There are 18 residues in the CDR3. The trim removed 4 bases at V and 2 bases at J, leaving 8 bases unmatched. CDR3 sequence: CASSRGQGARETNEKLFF. The CDR3 DNA follows: TGCGCCAGCAGCCGGGGACAGGGGGCGAGAGAGACTAATGAAAAACTGTTTTTT.

This clone was picked up many times. The gene calls are TRBV11-3 and TRBJ2-7; TRBD2 is a possible D gene (6 bases). The germline V gene has CDR1 SGHNT and CDR2 YENEEA. CDR3 length: 19 residues. With 5 bases removed from V and 2 bases from J, the gap between germline ends came to 28 bases. DNA of the CDR3: TGTGCCAGCAGCCAAGTATTAAGACGATCGGATAGCGGAACCTACGAGCAGTACTTC. This encodes CASSQVLRRSDSGTYEQYF.

The chain has TRBV12-5 and TRBJ2-7, with 9 bases that match TRBD2. After removal of 6 bases from V and 4 bases from J, the junction contained 16 bases not matched to a gene. The CDR3 has 17 residues. Germline-derived CDR1 and CDR2 are LGHNT and FRNRAP. CDR3 protein: CASGEGASGTTVYEQYF. The CDR3 DNA reads TGTGCTAGTGGAGAGGGGGCTAGCGGGACCACTGTATACGAGCAGTACTTC.

Only a few counts were recorded for this clone. The J gene is TRBJ1-4, the V gene TRBV29-1, with a weak D call TRBD1 (5 bases). The V end lost 8 bases, the J end lost 6 bases, and 16 bases lay between the germline ends. The germline gives CDR1 SQVTM, CDR2 ANQGSEA. The CDR3 spans 13 residues. The CDR3 DNA is TGCAGCCCTCGGGACGGAGAATATGAAAAACTGTTTTTT. Its protein is CSPRDGEYEKLFF.

The J gene is TRBJ2-2, the V gene TRBV9; D gene uncertain. Trimming took off 7 bases at V and 0 bases at J, with 4 bases between the two ends. There are 12 residues in the CDR3. Per the germline V gene, CDR1 is SGDLS and CDR2 is YYNGEE. The CDR3 DNA reads TGTGCCAGCTCGGCGAACACCGGGGAGCTGTTTTTT. Translated, it gives CASSANTGELFF.

The CDR3 nucleotides read TGTGCCAGCAGCTTGTCTGGACACCCCTACGAGCAGTACTTC. Translation gives CASSLSGHPYEQYF. The genes are TRBV11-3 and TRBJ2-7, with a tentative D call TRBD1 (5 bases). The CDR3 consists of 14 residues. From germline, CDR1 is SGHNT and CDR2 YENEEA. V was pared by 3 bases and J by 2 bases, with 11 bases between.

This clone was observed a handful of times. The chain combines TRBV6-8 with TRBJ2-2; D unclear. Trimming stripped 0 bases from V and 6 bases from J, with 11 bases between. CDR1 and CDR2 (germline): MNHGY, SAAAGT. The CDR3 spans 15 residues. The CDR3: CASSYSSRRAGELFF. In DNA form, the CDR3 reads TGTGCCAGCAGTTACTCGAGCAGGCGAGCCGGGGAGCTGTTTTTT.

In DNA, the CDR3 is TGTGCCAGCAGCTTAGACCTTGGGGCCTACAATGAGCAGTTCTTC. This gives the protein CASSLDLGAYNEQFF. The chain is built from TRBV11-3 and TRBJ2-1, with no clear D. CDR3 length equals 15 residues. The germline V gene has CDR1 SGHNT and CDR2 YENEEA. V was cut by 0 bases and J by 2 bases, with 8 bases left in between. The full variable domain, in which reference TRBV11-3 and TRBJ2-1 provide the parts outside the CDR3, is EAGVVQSPRYKIIEKKQPVAFWCNPISGHNTLYWYLQNLGQGPELLIRYENEEAVDDSQLPKDRFSAERLKGVDSTLKIQPAELGDSAVYLCASSLDLGAYNEQFFGPGTRLTVL.

This clone was counted between two and nine times. The V and J genes are TRBV6-8 and TRBJ1-4; 11 bases align to TRBD1. This CDR3 spans 17 amino acids. Germline V gene data show CDR1 as MNHGY and CDR2 as SAAAGT. V lost 4 bases to trimming and J lost 4 bases; unmatched junction nucleotides: 8. The CDR3 DNA reads TGTGCCAGCAGTTCCAGGACAGGGGGCGTAGGTAATGAAAAACTGTTTTTT. Protein: CASSSRTGGVGNEKLFF.

This clone was observed a handful of times. V gene TRBV28 combines with J gene TRBJ2-3; D is possibly TRBD1 or TRBD2 (5 bases each). Germline CDR1 and CDR2: MDHEN and SYDVKM. The V gene lost 6 bases and the J gene lost 4 bases, with 11 bases spanning the gap. This CDR3 spans 13 amino acids. CDR3 loop: CASRMQGADTQYF. The CDR3 nucleotides are TGTGCCAGCAGGATGCAGGGAGCAGATACGCAGTATTTT.

This clone came up many times. The CDR3 DNA follows: TGTGCCAGCAGCTTAAACTCAGAGGGGAACACTGAAGCTTTCTTT. Translating it yields CASSLNSEGNTEAFF. This chain links TRBV11-3 with TRBJ1-1; D not certain. CDR1 SGHNT and CDR2 YENEEA come from the germline V gene. The V and J ends lost 2 bases and 1 base respectively, with 11 bases between them. The CDR3 runs to 15 residues.

A few counts support this clone. The genes are TRBV28 and TRBJ2-7; 14 bases line up with TRBD2. CDR3 length: 16 residues. The germline CDR1 and CDR2 sequences are MDHEN and SYDVKM. J was trimmed by 4 bases and V by 5 bases; bases with no gene match: 7. The CDR3 DNA follows: TGTGCCAGCAGTCCGGGGACTAGCGGGAGCTCATACGAGCAGTACTTC. Translation: CASSPGTSGSSYEQYF.

The chain has TRBV5-1 and TRBJ2-3, with D unclear. V was pared by 4 bases and J by 1 base, with 10 bases between. Germline values: CDR1 SGHRS, CDR2 YFSETQ. There are 14 residues in the CDR3. DNA of the CDR3: TGCGCCAGCAGCCTCCAGGCGGGCACAGATACGCAGTATTTT. Translating gives CASSLQAGTDTQYF.

The chain is built from TRBV5-1 and TRBJ1-3, with D maybe TRBD1 (6 bases). With 3 bases removed from V and 0 bases from J, the gap between germline ends came to 13 bases. Germline V gives CDR1 SGHRS, CDR2 YFSETQ. This CDR3 has 16 amino acids. CDR3 nucleotides: TGCGCCAGCAGCTCGAAACAGGGATTCTCTGGAAACACCATATATTTT. The encoded protein is CASSSKQGFSGNTIYF.

This clone was counted many times. Sequence at one end of the junction differs from germline and may be a read error. This rearrangement joins TRBV6-8 to TRBJ2-7; D is unresolved. CDR3 size: 12 residues. CDR1 MNHGY and CDR2 SAAAGT come from the germline V gene. CDR3 protein: CAISGIQGEQYF. The CDR3 DNA follows: TGTGCCATCAGTGGGATTCAAGGGGAGCAGTACTTC.

This clone was counted a few times. This rearrangement joins TRBV9 to TRBJ2-1, with D perhaps matching TRBD2 (6 bases). This CDR3 region has 14 residues. V lost 4 bases to trimming and J lost 4 bases, with 12 bases between them. Per germline, CDR1 SGDLS and CDR2 YYNGEE. The CDR3 nucleotides are TGTGCCAGCAGCCACTCTCTAGCGTACAATGAGCAGTTCTTC. This codes for CASSHSLAYNEQFF.

In this sample, this clone turned up many times. The rearrangement links TRBV11-3 to TRBJ1-2; 9 bases line up with TRBD1. The length of the CDR3 is 14 residues. Trimming cost V 6 bases and J 8 bases; bases outside gene matches: 10. The germline V gene encodes CDR1 SGHNT and CDR2 YENEEA. The CDR3 DNA is TGTGCCAGCAGGTTGGGACAGGGAGCGAGGGGCTACACCTTC. It specifies CASRLGQGARGYTF.

This clone turned up a few times. V usage is TRBV9 and J usage is TRBJ1-3; D is possibly TRBD1 (6 bases). V lost 7 bases to trimming and J lost 0 bases, with 11 bases between them. Germline values: CDR1 SGDLS, CDR2 YYNGEE. This CDR3 region has 14 residues. The CDR3 spells CASAGGHSGNTIYF. CDR3 DNA sequence: TGTGCCAGCGCCGGGGGCCACTCTGGAAACACCATATATTTT.

V usage is TRBV15 and J usage is TRBJ2-3, with no clear D. The length of the CDR3 is 15 residues. The V gene's germline CDR1 is LNHNV and CDR2 YYDKDF (reference sequence). Trimming removed 1 base at V and 2 bases at J, with 10 bases between. Here the CDR3 DNA reads TGTGCCACCAGCAGAGGAGGTTCTCTCACAGATACGCAGTATTTT. Its protein is CATSRGGSLTDTQYF.

This clone was counted many times. The rearrangement links TRBV9 to TRBJ2-1; D uncertain. The CDR3 loop spans 17 amino acids. Germline CDR1 reads SGDLS; CDR2 reads YYNGEE. Trimming stripped 4 bases from V and 1 base from J, with 18 bases between. This CDR3 is CASSPRVFSPSYNEQFF. CDR3 sequence (DNA): TGTGCCAGCAGCCCCCGAGTATTCAGTCCTTCCTACAATGAGCAGTTCTTC. The complete variable domain, with remaining parts taken from reference TRBV9 and TRBJ2-1, reads DSGVTQTPKHLITATGQRVTLRCSPRSGDLSVYWYQQSLDQGLQFLIQYYNGEERAKGNILERFSAQQFPDLHSELNLSSLELGDSALYFCASSPRVFSPSYNEQFFGPGTRLTVL.

This clone has only a few counts. The chain employs TRBV6-8 and TRBJ1-2; tentatively, D is TRBD1 (6 bases). V lost 2 bases to trimming and J lost 4 bases, with 14 bases between them. The CDR3 consists of 15 residues. Germline V gene lookup returns CDR1 MNHGY and CDR2 SAAAGT. CDR3 coding DNA: TGTGCCAGCAGTTACAAAGGGGGGACTTTCTATGGCTACACCTTC. The encoded protein is CASSYKGGTFYGYTF.

This chain joins TRBV10-2 and TRBJ2-1, with TRBD2 matching over 10 bases. CDR1 WSHSY and CDR2 SAAADI come from the germline V gene. The CDR3 loop spans 18 amino acids. Unmatched junction bases numbered 12, after V lost 5 bases and J lost 2 bases. CDR3 in DNA: TGCGCCAGCAGTTCGCTAGCGGGAGAAAGGATCACCTACAATGAGCAGTTCTTC. This gives the protein CASSSLAGERITYNEQFF.